Included here is one T cell receptor (beta chain) sequence, with context. The CDR3 contains 13 residues. The V and J ends lost 5 bases and 3 bases, in that order; junction bases with no gene match: 4. Germline V gene lookup returns CDR1 MNHEY and CDR2 SVGAGI. In the authors' workflow: Amplification from reference gene primers served as the basis for estimated nucleated cell counts. Data came from immunoSEQ multiplex PCR; TCRdb stores just in-frame clones and leaves some out. V, J and clone size are taken as reported in that table, and D and trimming were inferred from the DNA itself. The data hold 120,000 or so clones, with approximately 71% observed a single time. These data originate in a study of blood T cell repertoires in COVID-19.

The material sequenced was peripheral blood. This receptor was identified in an older woman with acute or convalescent COVID-19. This chain connects TRBV6-5 to TRBJ2-7; 7 nucleotides agree with TRBD1. CDR3 nucleotides: TGTGCCAGCAGTACAGGACAGGACTACGAGCAGTACTTC. Translated: CASSTGQDYEQYF.